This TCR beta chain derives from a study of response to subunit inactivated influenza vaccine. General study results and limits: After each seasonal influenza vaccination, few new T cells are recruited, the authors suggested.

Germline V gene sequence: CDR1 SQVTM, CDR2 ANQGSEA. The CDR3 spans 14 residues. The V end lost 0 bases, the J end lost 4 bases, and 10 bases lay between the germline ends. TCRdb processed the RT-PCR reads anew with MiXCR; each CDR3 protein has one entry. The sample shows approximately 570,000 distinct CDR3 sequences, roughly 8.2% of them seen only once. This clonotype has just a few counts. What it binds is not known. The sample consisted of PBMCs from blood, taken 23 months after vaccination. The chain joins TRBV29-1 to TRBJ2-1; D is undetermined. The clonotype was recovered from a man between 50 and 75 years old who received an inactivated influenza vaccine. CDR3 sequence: CSVEDAGRYNEQFF. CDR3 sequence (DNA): TGCAGCGTTGAAGATGCAGGACGGTACAATGAGCAGTTCTTC.